This is a list of T cell receptor beta chains from one sample in a study of T cells after yellow fever vaccination. A single record per CDR3 protein comes from TCRdb applying MiXCR to the 5' RACE reads. The data contain 160,000 or so distinct CDR3 sequences, 6% to 7.5% of them singletons. The sequencing used CD4+ T cells sorted from PBMCs, collected 4 to 5 days after the first yellow fever vaccination. The receptor source for this set is a man in his late teens or twenties who received the YFV17D yellow fever vaccine. Both conserved end residues are part of each CDR3. The order of the fields is clone size, J gene, V gene, D gene, CDR3 protein, CDR3 DNA. A D gene is named only where the DNA matches it firmly. Not every row has a clone size; where given, it reads once, few, many or a size class.

>many|TRBJ1-1|TRBV4-3|.
CASSAGVNTEAFF
TGCGCCAGCAGCGCAGGGGTGAACACTGAAGCTTTCTTT
>many|TRBJ2-5|TRBV7-2|.
CASSRDPYPGTQYF
TGTGCCAGCAGCCGTGATCCCTACCCGGGTACCCAGTACTTC
>.|TRBJ2-1|TRBV11-2|TRBD1
CASSDPTRGQGTYNEQFF
TGTGCCAGCAGCGACCCAACCCGCGGACAGGGTACTTACAATGAGCAGTTCTTC
>many|TRBJ1-3|TRBV9|.
CASSVGGAFSGNTIYF
TGTGCCAGCAGCGTAGGCGGGGCATTCTCTGGAAACACCATATATTTT
>.|TRBJ2-1|TRBV5-1|TRBD2
CASSPRTSGGLHNEQFF
TGCGCCAGCAGCCCAAGGACTAGCGGGGGCCTTCACAATGAGCAGTTCTTC
>.|TRBJ1-6|TRBV7-8|.
CASTPGRSSYNSPLHF
TGTGCCAGCACCCCGGGGAGGAGCTCCTATAATTCACCCCTCCACTTT
>.|TRBJ2-5|TRBV18|.
CATGVQETQYF
TGTGCCACCGGAGTCCAAGAGACCCAGTACTTC
>many|TRBJ2-3|TRBV4-3|.
CASSQGHGTDTQYF
TGCGCCAGCAGCCAAGGACATGGCACAGATACGCAGTATTTT
>many|TRBJ2-4|TRBV5-1|.
CASSLAGGVNIQYF
TGCGCCAGCAGCTTGGCGGGGGGCGTGAACATTCAGTACTTC
>.|TRBJ2-1|TRBV20-1|.
CSARDRRVGFNEQFF
TGCAGTGCTAGAGATCGCCGGGTAGGTTTCAATGAGCAGTTCTTC
>few|TRBJ1-4|TRBV7-2|.
CASSSGSGEKLFF
TGTGCCAGCAGCTCTGGGTCGGGTGAAAAACTGTTTTTT
>.|TRBJ2-6|TRBV12-3/TRBV12-4|.
CASSTGSGANVLTF
TGTGCCAGCAGTACAGGGTCTGGGGCCAACGTCCTGACTTTC
>.|TRBJ2-1|TRBV4-3|.
CASSQEPAYNEQFF
TGCGCCAGCAGCCAAGAACCTGCCTACAATGAGCAGTTCTTC
>many|TRBJ2-5|TRBV7-2|.
CASSLAIETQYF
TGTGCCAGCAGCTTAGCGATAGAGACCCAGTACTTC
>.|TRBJ2-7|TRBV6-2/TRBV6-3|.
CASSSSAKREGHEQYF
TGTGCCAGCAGTTCTAGCGCAAAGCGAGAAGGCCACGAGCAGTACTTC
>.|TRBJ2-1|TRBV6-5|.
CASSFTGNEQFF
TGTGCCAGCAGCTTTACAGGGAATGAGCAGTTCTTC
>many|TRBJ2-2|TRBV12-3/TRBV12-4|.
CASSSETVPTGELFF
TGTGCCAGCAGTTCAGAGACAGTGCCCACCGGGGAGCTGTTTTTT
>many|TRBJ2-1|TRBV6-2/TRBV6-3|.
CASSHRANEQFF
TGTGCCAGCAGTCACAGGGCTAATGAGCAGTTCTTC
>few|TRBJ2-1|TRBV14|.
CASSRVTRLVVVHEQFF
TGTGCCAGCAGCCGCGTCACAAGACTAGTCGTAGTCCATGAGCAGTTCTTC
>many|TRBJ2-2|TRBV4-2|.
CASSHPGTGLATGELFF
TGTGCCAGCAGCCATCCCGGGACGGGACTGGCCACCGGGGAGCTGTTTTTT